One and the same sample provided the 27 T cell receptor beta chains below, sequenced in a study of cytomegalovirus exposure and HLA in healthy donors. A multiplex PCR was run with 60 Vbeta primers and 13 Jbeta primers. Repertoires were generated with immunoSEQ multiplex PCR, while TCRdb's copy carries only in-frame clones and drops some. The sample includes 160,000 or so clones, around three quarters of them seen just once. Sequencing was carried out using PBMCs. These receptors came from a man between 50 and 59 years old in good health and CMV-seropositive.

This clone was seen a handful of times. DNA for the CDR3: TGCGCCAGCAGCCCACTCGGGGGTCACGAGCAGTACTTC. Protein product: CASSPLGGHEQYF. The chain links TRBV4-3 to TRBJ2-7; D might be TRBD2 (6 bases). Germline CDR1 is LGHNA and CDR2 is YSLEER. The CDR3 length is 13 residues. V was trimmed by 4 bases and J by 5 bases, leaving 12 bases between them.

This chain links TRBV5-4 with TRBJ2-5, with 7 bases aligning to TRBD2. Germline V CDR1 and CDR2: SGHNT, YYREEE (reference sequence). Trimming took 0 bases from V and 3 from J; bases not matched to a gene: 8. The CDR3 is made up of 16 amino acids. The chain's CDR3 is CASSLAGGRGEETQYF. CDR3 sequence (DNA): TGTGCCAGCAGCTTGGCTGGAGGGAGGGGCGAAGAGACCCAGTACTTC.

V usage is TRBV28 and J usage is TRBJ2-5; TRBD1 matches 11 bases. The CDR3 length is 15 residues. J lost 5 bases, V lost 6 bases, and 8 bases had no gene match. The germline V gene has CDR1 MDHEN and CDR2 SYDVKM. The CDR3 region has the DNA TGTGCCAGCAGACCCACGGACAGGGGGCCGGAGACCCAGTACTTC. This translates into CASRPTDRGPETQYF.

V and J are TRBV4-1 and TRBJ2-1, with a tentative D call TRBD1 (6 bases). The CDR3 is made up of 16 amino acids. Germline CDR1 and CDR2: MGHRA and YSYEKL. V shed 4 bases and J shed 4 bases, with 17 bases lying between them. The CDR3 sequence is CASSLEAQGPYNEQFF. The DNA of the CDR3 is TGCGCCAGCAGCCTGGAGGCACAGGGCCCTTACAATGAGCAGTTCTTC.

This chain uses TRBV9 with TRBJ2-6; 12 bases are shared with TRBD2. The germline gives CDR1 SGDLS, CDR2 YYNGEE. The CDR3 has 19 residues. V gave up 2 bases and J gave up 0 bases; unmatched junction bases: 6. CDR3 residues: CASSVRTSGDISGANVLTF. The CDR3 coding sequence is TGTGCCAGCAGCGTTCGGACTAGCGGGGATATCTCTGGGGCCAACGTCCTGACTTTC.

The chain couples TRBV19 to TRBJ1-1; the D gene is possibly TRBD1 (6 bases). From germline, CDR1 is LNHDA and CDR2 SQIVND (reference sequence). The CDR3 contains 13 residues. Trimming stripped 7 bases from V and 5 bases from J, with 14 bases between. The DNA of the CDR3 is TGTGCCAGTAAAGGGAGGGGGACAACTGAAGCTTTCTTT. Protein: CASKGRGTTEAFF.

CDR3 amino acids: CASRAGGAYNEQFF. The CDR3 coding sequence is TGCGCCAGCAGGGCGGGGGGCGCGTACAATGAGCAGTTCTTC. The chain joins TRBV5-1 to TRBJ2-1, with 8 bases lining up with TRBD2. Looked up from germline, CDR1 is SGHRS and CDR2 is YFSETQ. Trimming cost V 5 bases and J 4 bases; bases outside gene matches: 5. The CDR3 runs 14 residues.

V gene TRBV7-9 combines with J gene TRBJ1-1, with 7 nucleotides matching TRBD1. CDR1 and CDR2 (germline): SEHNR, FQNEAQ (reference sequence). Trimming at V came to 2 bases and at J to 4 bases, leaving 4 bases not matched to a gene. CDR3 length equals 14 residues. As DNA, the CDR3 is TGTGCCAGCAGCTTATTCAACAGGGGCACTGAAGCTTTCTTT. Translated, it gives CASSLFNRGTEAFF.

The rearrangement joins TRBV19 to TRBJ1-2; D may be TRBD1 (6 bases). The CDR3 has 15 amino acids. With 5 bases removed from V and 13 bases from J, the gap between germline ends came to 26 bases. Germline V CDR1 and CDR2: LNHDA, SQIVND (reference sequence). CDR3 amino acids: CASSPGQPDGSFITF. CDR3 bases: TGTGCCAGTAGTCCAGGACAGCCGGACGGTTCCTTTATCACCTTC.

The chain is built from TRBV27 and TRBJ1-6, with 9 bases identical to TRBD1. CDR1 and CDR2 (germline): MNHEY, SMNVEV (reference sequence). The V and J ends lost 2 bases and 10 bases, in that order; junction bases with no gene match: 6. The CDR3 consists of 15 residues. The CDR3 sequence: CASSLRDRVGSPLHF. The CDR3 DNA sequence: TGTGCCAGCAGTTTACGGGACAGGGTGGGATCACCCCTCCACTTT.

J is TRBJ2-7 and V is TRBV30, with 12 bases matching TRBD1. Germline CDR1 reads GTSNPN; CDR2 reads SVGIG (reference sequence). J gave up 5 bases and V 0 bases, and 5 bases lay outside the gene matches. The CDR3 is made up of 15 amino acids. CDR3 loop: CAWSVGGTGGDEQYF. CDR3 DNA: TGTGCCTGGAGTGTAGGGGGGACAGGGGGCGACGAGCAGTACTTC.

The chain employs TRBV29-1 and TRBJ2-5, with a weak D call TRBD2 (6 bases). Germline V gene lookup returns CDR1 SQVTM and CDR2 ANQGSEA. The CDR3 length is 17 residues. V was cut by 3 bases and J by 0 bases, with 20 bases left in between. Here the CDR3 DNA reads TGCAGCGTTGAGGGACCCCGGGGGACCGGGTACCAAGAGACCCAGTACTTC. As protein: CSVEGPRGTGYQETQYF.

The V gene is TRBV6-6, the J gene TRBJ1-5; possible D gene TRBD1, 6 bases. CDR1 and CDR2 (germline): MNHNY, SVGAGI (reference sequence). The CDR3 length is 15 residues. Trimming took off 7 bases at V and 0 bases at J, with 13 bases between the two ends. CDR3 in DNA: TGTGCCAGCACCCCGACAGGCAATAGCAATCAGCCCCAGCATTTT. It specifies CASTPTGNSNQPQHF.

The gene calls are TRBV19 and TRBJ1-2; D may be TRBD1 (5 bases). V was pared by 10 bases and J by 7 bases, with 22 bases between. The CDR3 runs 14 residues. Per germline, CDR1 LNHDA and CDR2 SQIVND (reference sequence). The CDR3 DNA reads TGTGCCACCACATTAGAGTTCCGCAGGGCTGGCTACACCTTC. This translates into CATTLEFRRAGYTF. Full variable domain (rest looked up from reference TRBV19 and TRBJ1-2): DGGITQSPKYLFRKEGQNVTLSCEQNLNHDAMYWYRQDPGQGLRLIYYSQIVNDFQKGDIAEGYSVSREKKESFPLTVTSAQKNPTAFYLCATTLEFRRAGYTFGSGTRLTVV.

The chain combines TRBV15 with TRBJ1-5; possibly TRBD1 for D (5 bases). Trimming removed 4 bases at V and 4 bases at J, with 14 bases between. The germline CDR1 and CDR2 sequences are LNHNV and YYDKDF (reference sequence). The CDR3 totals 15 residues. CDR3 sequence: CATSMESTVNQPQHF. CDR3 sequence (DNA): TGTGCCACCAGCATGGAATCGACAGTAAATCAGCCCCAGCATTTT.

This rearrangement joins TRBV5-4 to TRBJ2-5; TRBD1 is a possible D gene (6 bases). The CDR3 covers 16 residues. The germline V and J ends were trimmed by 0 bases and 4 bases, with 16 bases remaining between them. Germline V gives CDR1 SGHNT, CDR2 YYREEE (reference sequence). CDR3 region: CASSLAPGGTGETQYF. CDR3 DNA: TGTGCCAGCAGCTTGGCCCCTGGGGGCACGGGAGAGACCCAGTACTTC.

This rearrangement joins TRBV28 to TRBJ1-5, with D maybe TRBD1 (6 bases). This CDR3 is 13 amino acids long. The V end was cut by 3 bases, the J end by 7 bases, with 10 bases between. Per the germline V gene, CDR1 is MDHEN and CDR2 is SYDVKM. CDR3 DNA: TGTGCCAGCAGTTTTCCAGGGACACAGCCCCAGCATTTT. It encodes CASSFPGTQPQHF. The full variable domain, completed using reference TRBV28 and TRBJ1-5, is DVKVTQSSRYLVKRTGEKVFLECVQDMDHENMFWYRQDPGLGLRLIYFSYDVKMKEKGDIPEGYSVSREKKERFSLILESASTNQTSMYLCASSFPGTQPQHFGDGTRLSIL.

The chain recombines TRBV2 with TRBJ2-5; a possible D gene is TRBD1 (6 bases). Germline V gene sequence: CDR1 SNHLY, CDR2 FYNNEI. The CDR3 sequence is 15 residues long. V lost 9 bases and J 1 base, leaving 18 bases between the germline ends. CDR3 loop: CARHDRTTFQETQYF. CDR3 bases: TGTGCCAGACATGACAGGACCACCTTCCAAGAGACCCAGTACTTC.

This rearrangement joins TRBV10-2 to TRBJ2-7; 13 positions agree with TRBD2. J gave up 2 bases and V 2 bases, and 0 bases lay outside the gene matches. CDR1 WSHSY and CDR2 SAAADI come from the germline V gene. This CDR3 has 15 residues. The CDR3 spells CASSEGTSGTYEQYF. As DNA, the CDR3 is TGCGCCAGCAGTGAGGGGACTAGCGGGACCTACGAGCAGTACTTC.

To note about this clone: Other DNA sequences in this sample translate to the same CDR3. The chain combines TRBV5-1 with TRBJ1-6; D is possibly TRBD1 (6 bases). V lost 4 bases, J lost 2 bases, and 10 bases lay in between. Per germline, CDR1 SGHRS and CDR2 YFSETQ. The CDR3 extends over 15 amino acids. The CDR3 here is CASSPGQTYNSPLHF. The CDR3 bases are TGCGCCAGCAGCCCAGGACAGACCTATAATTCACCCCTCCACTTT.

The table lists this clone with a count of one. This chain links TRBV4-1 with TRBJ1-1, with 8 nucleotides matching TRBD1. The V and J ends lost 4 bases and 7 bases, in that order; junction bases with no gene match: 14. The CDR3 consists of 16 residues. In germline, CDR1 is MGHRA, CDR2 YSYEKL. CDR3 coding DNA: TGCGCCAGCAGCCCTTCAAGGGGACAGGCCCTACTTGAAGCTTTCTTT. Its translation: CASSPSRGQALLEAFF.

A few counts support this clone. This sequence joins TRBV7-8 and TRBJ2-1, with TRBD2 identical over 7 bases. Germline V gene sequence: CDR1 SGHVS, CDR2 FQNEAQ. This CDR3 has 17 residues. Unmatched junction bases numbered 7, after V lost 1 base and J lost 1 base. This chain's CDR3 is CASSLVLLAASYNEQFF. CDR3 DNA: TGTGCCAGCAGCTTAGTTCTCCTAGCGGCGTCCTACAATGAGCAGTTCTTC.

The chain has TRBV28 and TRBJ2-7, with a tentative D call TRBD2 (5 bases). From germline, CDR1 is MDHEN and CDR2 SYDVKM. The length of the CDR3 is 12 residues. V was clipped by 6 bases and J by 1 base, with 7 bases between them. This chain's CDR3 is CASSRGSYEQYF. CDR3 coding DNA: TGTGCCAGCAGCCGGGGATCCTACGAGCAGTACTTC.

This clone was counted only a few times. The V and J genes are TRBV4-2 and TRBJ2-2; a possible D gene is TRBD2 (6 bases). This CDR3 is 14 amino acids long. The V end lost 4 bases, the J end lost 6 bases, and 12 bases lay between the germline ends. Germline CDR1 and CDR2: LGHNA and YNFKEQ. Here the CDR3 DNA reads TGTGCCAGCAGCCCGGGACTTACACCCGGGGAGCTGTTTTTT. It encodes CASSPGLTPGELFF.

This clone was found once. V usage is TRBV9 and J usage is TRBJ1-1; D unclear. Between the trimmed V and J ends, which lost 1 base and 4 bases, there was a span of 8 bases. The CDR3 sequence is 13 residues long. Germline V gene lookup returns CDR1 SGDLS and CDR2 YYNGEE. The CDR3 DNA follows: TGTGCCAGCAGCGTATCGTGGAGCACTGAAGCTTTCTTT. Its protein is CASSVSWSTEAFF.

The chain employs TRBV6-5 and TRBJ1-2; 12 bases fit TRBD1. The CDR3 has 15 residues. CDR1 is MNHEY and CDR2 is SVGAGI in the germline V gene. J was trimmed by 4 bases and V by 6 bases; bases with no gene match: 6. The CDR3 protein is CASSGGTGGAYGYTF. The CDR3 DNA reads as TGTGCCAGCAGCGGGGGGACAGGGGGCGCCTATGGCTACACCTTC.

The chain couples TRBV5-1 to TRBJ2-1; possible D gene TRBD2, 6 bases. Germline loops: CDR1 SGHRS, CDR2 YFSETQ. Trimming cost V 4 bases and J 3 bases, with 14 bases left between them. CDR3 length equals 15 residues. This CDR3 reads CASSPEGRDYNEQFF. In nucleotides, the CDR3 is TGCGCCAGCAGCCCGGAGGGCAGGGACTACAATGAGCAGTTCTTC.